This T cell receptor (beta chain) comes out of a study of OX40 agonist ivuxolimab in advanced cancers. General observations from the study: Still undetermined is the antigen specificity of the expanded peripheral T cells. CD8+ T cells showed, on average, more clonal expansion than CD4+ cells.

Of note for this clone: Its antigen is as yet unknown.

Assay: immunoSEQ multiplex PCR; the TCRdb copy retains only in-frame clones and omits some. The table includes some 50,000 clones, 85% to 90% detected once. The V gene lost 3 bases and the J gene lost 8 bases, with 16 bases spanning the gap. Germline V gives CDR1 SEHNR, CDR2 FQNEAQ (reference sequence). The CDR3 extends over 14 amino acids. Patients who had autoimmune disease history or got systemic immunosuppression were left out. This clonotype was obtained from an adult with an advanced solid tumor such as melanoma, head and neck, liver or kidney cancer. The rearrangement links TRBV7-9 to TRBJ2-5, with D uncertain. The specimen was CD4+ or CD8+ T cells sorted from blood, collected in a trial of the OX40 agonist ivuxolimab. CDR3 in DNA: TGTGCCAGCAGCTTTAGGCAGTTGAGTGGAACCCAGTACTTC. Amino acid sequence: CASSFRQLSGTQYF. Full variable domain (rest looked up from reference TRBV7-9 and TRBJ2-5): DTGVSQNPRHKITKRGQNVTFRCDPISEHNRLYWYRQTLGQGPEFLTYFQNEAQLEKSRLLSDRFSAERPKGSFSTLEIQRTEQGDSAMYLCASSFRQLSGTQYFGPGTRLLVL.